This T cell receptor beta chain was recovered during a study of monozygotic twins with inflammatory bowel disease (dated by TCRdb to between 2018 and 2020). Looking at the study overall: The complete study included about 28 monozygotic twin pairs: 19 IBD-discordant Danish pairs and nine German pairs, of which four were IBD-concordant and five were IBD-discordant. Each individual had, on average, about 151 000 unique TCRalpha sequences and 181 000 unique TCRbeta sequences available for analysis. The search for disease-associated traits relied mainly on comparing IBD patients with their genetically identical healthy co-twins within discordant pairs.

The CDR3 measures 11 amino acids from cysteine to phenylalanine. No DNA sequence was recorded. Via the germline V gene (reference sequence), CDR1 is MNHNY and CDR2 SVGAGI. General findings and caveats noted by the study authors: The results gave no support for a single strong signal or clonotype linked to IBD. Repertoire similarity did not differ between concordant and discordant twins, possibly due to limited statistical power. IBD patients shared fewer clonotypes with other individuals than healthy twins did, most markedly in patients showing signs of disease activity. TCRbeta repertoire diversity, by inverse Simpson index, was decreased in IBD patients compared with their healthy co-twins. Different T cell subtypes could not be distinguished in the analysis. Background noise and inter-individual variability may have been introduced into the repertoires by the differing immunosuppressive treatments among patients.

Receptors were amplified or captured by 5' RACE. Each TCR library was prepared from 3,000 to 4,500 ng of total RNA. cDNA was synthesized with SMARTScribe reverse transcriptase in eight separate reactions per sample. Unique molecular identifiers containing a 6-nucleotide sample barcode were introduced through template switching during cDNA synthesis. Amplification of TCRalpha and TCRbeta cDNA involved two nested PCRs of 16 and 9 cycles, and each PCR was followed by bead purification. Before amplification, the cDNA was treated with uracil DNA-glycosylase and purified using the QIAquick PCR purification kit. The second PCR added Illumina TruSeq-compatible adapters along with sample-specific barcodes. TapeStation and Qubit were used to check library quality and concentration, and 5 ng of each library was pooled. Sequencing of the pooled libraries was done on an Illumina HiSeq2500 single-index Rapid Run using custom sequencing primers and 2 x 100 bp reads. The original methods were these. UMI-based consensus assembly with MiGEC version 1.2.6 was used to correct PCR and sequencing errors. V(D)J alignment, clonotype assembly and CDR3 extraction were performed with MiXCR version 2.1.1. Normalisation of gene usage, clonotype sharing and MAIT/NKT TCR abundance was achieved by analysing the top 1000, 10 000 and 20 000 clonotypes per sample. After downsampling to 27 000 UMIs, diversity was calculated as the inverse Simpson index using the vegan R package. Statistical testing used paired Mann-Whitney U tests on the discordant twin pairs and applied Benjamini-Hochberg correction for multiple testing. With the reads reprocessed by TCRdb, a single entry stands for each CDR3 protein sequence and no DNA is reported. None of the V and J calls come from the authors' own analysis; TCRdb made them. Per the sample table, the count is approximately 140,000 distinct CDR3 sequences. 2% to 3% of the sample is held by the ten biggest clonotypes.

On this clonotype itself: The antigen it recognizes is unknown.

An approximately 2.5 ml peripheral blood sample was drawn into PAXgene tubes per donor and stored at -80°C. Without any T cell sorting, total RNA was extracted from whole blood using the PAXgene blood miRNA kit on an automated QIAcube. Peripheral blood from monozygotic twin pairs concordant or discordant for inflammatory bowel disease was subjected to deep TCRalpha and TCRbeta repertoire profiling with unique molecular barcoding. Smoking habits were recorded for all twin pairs, and each individual was classified as a current, former or never smoker. Sequencing input: blood. Recombination linked TRBV6-6 to TRBJ1-1; absent DNA, TCRdb's TRBD1 call cannot be checked. The clonotype comes from a human donor with ulcerative colitis or Crohn's disease, or a healthy co-twin of an affected twin (not recorded which). The CDR3 here reads CAHGPREEAFF.